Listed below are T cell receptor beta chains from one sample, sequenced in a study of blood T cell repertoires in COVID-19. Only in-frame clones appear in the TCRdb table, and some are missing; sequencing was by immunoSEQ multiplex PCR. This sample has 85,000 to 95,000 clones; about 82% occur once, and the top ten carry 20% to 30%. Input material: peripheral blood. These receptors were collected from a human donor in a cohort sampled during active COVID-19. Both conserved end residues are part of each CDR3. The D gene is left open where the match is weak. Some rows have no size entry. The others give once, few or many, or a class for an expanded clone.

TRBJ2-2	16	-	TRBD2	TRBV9	TGTGCCAGCAGCGTCACTAGCGGGAGTAACACCGGGGAGCTGTTTTTT	CASSVTSGSNTGELFF
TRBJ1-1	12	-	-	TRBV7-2	TGTGCCAGCAGCCGAGGGGGATTTGAAGCTTTCTTT	CASSRGGFEAFF
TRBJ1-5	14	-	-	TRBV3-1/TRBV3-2	TGTGCCAGCAGCCAAAACAGGGATGCTCAGCCCCAGCATTTT	CASSQNRDAQPQHF
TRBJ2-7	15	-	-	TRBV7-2	TGTGCCAGCAGCAGGGCGGGCAGCAACTCCTACGAGCAGTACTTC	CASSRAGSNSYEQYF
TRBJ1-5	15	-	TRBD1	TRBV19	TGTGCCAGTAGTATTTTCACAGGGGGCAGGCAGCCCCAGCATTTT	CASSIFTGGRQPQHF
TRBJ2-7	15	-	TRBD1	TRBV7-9	TGTGCCAGCAGCACGGGACAGGGAGGGAACTACGAGCAGTACTTC	CASSTGQGGNYEQYF
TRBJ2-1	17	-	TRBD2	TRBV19	TGTGCCAGTAGTCCGAGGACTAGCGGAGGGTTCTACAATGAGCAGTTCTTC	CASSPRTSGGFYNEQFF
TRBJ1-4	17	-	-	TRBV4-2	TGTGCCAGCAGCTTGCTACGGGGTCAAGGAACTAATGAAAAACTGTTTTTT	CASSLLRGQGTNEKLFF
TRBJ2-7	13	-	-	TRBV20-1	TGCAGTGCTAGTATCGGTTACGACTACGAGCAGTACTTC	CSASIGYDYEQYF
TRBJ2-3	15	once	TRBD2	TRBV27	TGTGCCAGCAGTTTATCTGCGGGAGCCACAGATACGCAGTATTTT	CASSLSAGATDTQYF
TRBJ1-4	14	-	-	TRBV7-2	TGTGCCAGCAGCTTAGGGGCAGTCTTGGGAAAACTGTTTTTT	CASSLGAVLGKLFF
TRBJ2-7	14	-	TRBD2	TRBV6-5	TGTGCCAGCAGGACCCTAGCGGGTCGGTACGAGCAGTACTTC	CASRTLAGRYEQYF
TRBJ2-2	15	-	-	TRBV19	TGTGCCAGTAGTATATTTAGCCTTAACACCGGGGAGCTGTTTTTT	CASSIFSLNTGELFF
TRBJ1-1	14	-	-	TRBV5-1	TGCGCCAGCAGCGACCCGGGACAGAACACTGAAGCTTTCTTT	CASSDPGQNTEAFF
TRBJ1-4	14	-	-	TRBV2	TGTGCCACCACCAACAGAGCAACTAATGAAAAACTGTTTTTT	CATTNRATNEKLFF
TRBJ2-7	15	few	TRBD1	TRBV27	TGTGCCAGCAGTTTATGGGGACAGAAAAACTACGAGCAGTACTTC	CASSLWGQKNYEQYF
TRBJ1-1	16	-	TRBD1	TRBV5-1	TGCGCCAGCAGCTTGGCAGGGGGCCTAATGAACACTGAAGCTTTCTTT	CASSLAGGLMNTEAFF
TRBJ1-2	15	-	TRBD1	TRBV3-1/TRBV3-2	TGTGCCAGCAGCCAAGGTACAGGGGGGGACTATGGCTACACCTTC	CASSQGTGGDYGYTF
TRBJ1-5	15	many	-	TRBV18	TGTGCCAGCTCTCCCGAGGGAAACCGGGGTCAGCCCCAGCATTTT	CASSPEGNRGQPQHF
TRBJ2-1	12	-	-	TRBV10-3	TGTGCCTCCGGGCCCCGGGAGAATGAGCAGTTCTTC	CASGPRENEQFF
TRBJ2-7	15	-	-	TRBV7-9	TGTGCCAGCAGCTCCCAAGGGGCTAGTATCCACGAGCAGTACTTC	CASSSQGASIHEQYF
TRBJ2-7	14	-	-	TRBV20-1	TGCAGTGCTAGTAAGTCCGGGGTTCCCTACGAGCAGTACTTC	CSASKSGVPYEQYF
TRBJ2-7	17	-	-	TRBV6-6	TGTGCCAGCAGTAGATACCGGGACATGGGCAGCTCCTACGAGCAGTACTTC	CASSRYRDMGSSYEQYF
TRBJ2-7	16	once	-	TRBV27	TGTGCCAGCAGTTTGTTGGGGGCGGAGAGCTCCTACGAGCAGTACTTC	CASSLLGAESSYEQYF
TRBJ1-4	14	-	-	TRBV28	TGTGCCAGCAGCTTGACACGGGGAGGCGAAAAACTGTTTTTT	CASSLTRGGEKLFF
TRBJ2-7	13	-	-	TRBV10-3	TGTGCCATCAGTGACACCGGAGGGTACGAGCAGTACTTC	CAISDTGGYEQYF
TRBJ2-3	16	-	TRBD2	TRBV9	TGTGCCAGCAGCGTACTAGCGGGGGGGAGCACAGATACGCAGTATTTT	CASSVLAGGSTDTQYF
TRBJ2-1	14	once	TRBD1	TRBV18	TGTGCCAGCTCAGCAGGACAGGGTATCAATGAGCAGTTCTTC	CASSAGQGINEQFF
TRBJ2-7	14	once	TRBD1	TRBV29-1	TGCAGCGTCAGAACCGGGACAGGGTCGGACGAGCAGTACTTC	CSVRTGTGSDEQYF
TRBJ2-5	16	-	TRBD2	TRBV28	TGTGCCAGCAGTCCCTCCGGGGGGTTGAGGCAAGAGACCCAGTACTTC	CASSPSGGLRQETQYF
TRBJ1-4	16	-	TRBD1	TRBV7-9	TGTGCCAGCAGCGTAGGCCGACAGGGAGTGAGGGAAAAACTGTTTTTT	CASSVGRQGVREKLFF
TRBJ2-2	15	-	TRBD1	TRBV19	TGTGCCAGTAGTCCGAGGACAGGGGGCACCGGGGAGCTGTTTTTT	CASSPRTGGTGELFF
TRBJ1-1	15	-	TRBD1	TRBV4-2	TGTGCCAGCAGCCAAGAGACAGGGTCGGAACCTGAAGCTTTCTTT	CASSQETGSEPEAFF
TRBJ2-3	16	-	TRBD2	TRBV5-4	TGTGCCAGCACCTTGGGGTTAGCGGGGAGCACAGATACGCAGTATTTT	CASTLGLAGSTDTQYF
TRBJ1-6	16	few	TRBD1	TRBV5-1	TGCGCCAGCAGCTTGGAGGCACAGGGGCCGGGATCACCCCTCCACTTT	CASSLEAQGPGSPLHF
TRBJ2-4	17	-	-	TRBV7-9	TGTGCCAGCAGCCGAAGGGAGCTAGTTGGGGCCAAAAACATTCAGTACTTC	CASSRRELVGAKNIQYF
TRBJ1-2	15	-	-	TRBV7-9	TGTGCCAGCAGCTCCAACTTCGGGGAGTCCTATGGCTACACCTTC	CASSSNFGESYGYTF
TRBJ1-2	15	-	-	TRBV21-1	TGTGCCAGCAGCAATATGGACAGGGCGGGGGAAGGCTACACCTTC	CASSNMDRAGEGYTF
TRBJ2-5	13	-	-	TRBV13	TGTGCCAGCCGGGGACTGTCCCGGGAGACCCAGTACTTC	CASRGLSRETQYF
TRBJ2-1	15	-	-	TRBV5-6	TGTGCCAGCAGCCTCCCAATAGATGGCTACAATGAGCAGTTCTTC	CASSLPIDGYNEQFF
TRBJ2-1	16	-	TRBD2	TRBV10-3	TGTGCCATCAGTGAGGCAGGGACTAGCGGATACAATGAGCAGTTCTTC	CAISEAGTSGYNEQFF
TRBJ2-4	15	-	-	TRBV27	TGTGCCAGCAGTGTAGTGGACAGTTGTATTGACATTCAGTACTTC	CASSVVDSCIDIQYF
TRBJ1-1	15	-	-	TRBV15	TGTGCCACCAGCCCGACCCCCCAGGGCAGCACTGAAGCTTTCTTT	CATSPTPQGSTEAFF
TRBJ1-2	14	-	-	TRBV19	TGTGCCAGTAGCGTCGCCTCACAGGGTACCGGCTACACCTTC	CASSVASQGTGYTF
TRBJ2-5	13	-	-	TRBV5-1	TGCGCCAGCTCCGGGTCCCTACGAGAGACCCAGTACTTC	CASSGSLRETQYF
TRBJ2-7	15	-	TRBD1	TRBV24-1	TGTGCCACCAGTGACACCGGGACAGGGACCTACGAGCAGTACTTC	CATSDTGTGTYEQYF